This paragraph covers one T cell receptor beta chain sequence. The data were obtained in a study of blood T cell repertoires in COVID-19. Losses at the gene ends were 7 bases for V and 1 base for J; bases not matched to a gene: 4. The CDR3 loop spans 15 amino acids. CDR1 and CDR2 from the germline V gene are MNHEY and SVGAGI. Here immunoSEQ multiplex PCR was the method, and the copy in TCRdb shows in-frame clones only, minus some. The sample has 250,000 to 350,000 clones; roughly 90% are singletons. Sequenced: peripheral blood. The sequence derives from a man aged 25-45 years with acute or convalescent COVID-19. The rearrangement joins TRBV6-5 to TRBJ2-3; TRBD2 agrees at 11 bases. Written as DNA, the CDR3 is TGTGCCAGCACTTCACTAGCGGGAGGCACAGATACGCAGTATTTT. Residues: CASTSLAGGTDTQYF.